This TCR beta chain was found in a study of T cell responses to AZD1222 COVID-19 vaccine. Background on the study: Whether given at about 4 or about 12 weeks, second doses were pooled. Study-wide results and caveats: Baseline antibody screening turned up just a handful of seropositive AZD1222 recipients. Clonal diversity was possibly underestimated, and white British individuals and females predominated among donors.

Clones were sequenced by immunoSEQ multiplex PCR, and TCRdb holds only the in-frame ones, with some missing. The sample consists of tens of thousands of clones, over 75% of them appearing once. The length of the CDR3 is 13 residues. Between the trimmed V and J ends, which lost 6 bases and 6 bases, there was a span of 12 bases. The germline gives CDR1 SGHTA, CDR2 FQGNSA. With respect to this clone: The antigen remains undetermined.

Sequences were derived from peripheral blood, sampled on day 0 of AZD1222 vaccination. The sequence was collected from an adult in good health. This chain connects TRBV7-2 to TRBJ2-4; tentative D call: TRBD1 (6 bases). CDR3 DNA sequence: TGTGCCAGCAGGGCCGGGACAATAAACATTCAGTACTTC. Translating gives CASRAGTINIQYF. Using reference TRBV7-2 and TRBJ2-4 for the parts outside the CDR3, the full variable domain is GAGVSQSPSNKVTEKGKDVELRCDPISGHTALYWYRQSLGQGLEFLIYFQGNSAPDKSGLPSDRFSAERTGGSVSTLTIQRTQQEDSAVYLCASRAGTINIQYFGAGTRLSVL.